This T cell receptor beta chain emerged from a study of T cell changes during pregnancy in multiple sclerosis. In its sample, this clone was seen once. This CDR3 is built from 14 residues. Germline CDR1 GTSNPN, CDR2 SVGIG (reference sequence). V shed 2 bases and J 3 bases; nucleotides not matched to a gene: 6. The repertoire was sequenced with immunoSEQ multiplex PCR; TCRdb's copy has only in-frame clones and lacks some. The sample has around 57,000 clones; roughly 91% are singletons. The material sequenced was peripheral blood, taken after pregnancy. J is TRBJ2-7 and V is TRBV30; 8 positions match TRBD2. The origin of this receptor is a female donor in good health, enrolled as a control in a pregnancy study. The CDR3 DNA reads as TGTGCCTGGAGTTTCCCGGGGACTAGCTACGAGCAGTACTTC. Translation gives CAWSFPGTSYEQYF.